A single sample is the source of the 27 T cell receptor beta chains below, sequenced in a study of OX40 agonist ivuxolimab in advanced cancers. The library was prepared using the immunoSEQ multiplex PCR assay. The table comes from immuneACCESS by way of TCRdb, which keeps in-frame sequences with V and J called. Part of the clones is missing from these tables; in studies checked, under half for an unresolved V gene and the rest for unknown reasons. For this sample the table gives around 70,000 clones, of which about four fifths were detected only once. The top ten clones comprise less than 6% of the sample. The material was CD4+ or CD8+ T cells sorted from blood, obtained in a trial of the OX40 agonist ivuxolimab. Every receptor here comes from an adult with an advanced solid tumor such as melanoma, head and neck, liver or kidney cancer.

The chain employs TRBV6-6 and TRBJ1-1; D unresolved. V shed 3 bases and J shed 3 bases, with 17 bases lying between them. Germline CDR1 and CDR2: MNHNY and SVGAGI (reference sequence). This CDR3 comprises 16 residues. Here the CDR3 DNA reads TGTGCCAGCAGTTATCCCCCCGGAACTGCCGACACTGAAGCTTTCTTT. Translating it yields CASSYPPGTADTEAFF.

This clone has a single count. V is TRBV7-9 and J is TRBJ1-2; D gene unclear. Trimming stripped 1 base from V and 0 bases from J, with 3 bases between. The CDR3 sequence is 13 residues long. Germline CDR1 is SEHNR and CDR2 is FQNEAQ (reference sequence). CDR3 bases: TGTGCCAGCAGCTTAGATGCTAACTATGGCTACACCTTC. Translating it yields CASSLDANYGYTF. The variable domain in full, completed from reference TRBV7-9 and TRBJ1-2, reads DTGVSQNPRHKITKRGQNVTFRCDPISEHNRLYWYRQTLGQGPEFLTYFQNEAQLEKSRLLSDRFSAERPKGSFSTLEIQRTEQGDSAMYLCASSLDANYGYTFGSGTRLTVV.

V and J are TRBV2 and TRBJ2-3, with D hard to call. Trimming took off 7 bases at V and 0 bases at J, with 8 bases between the two ends. Germline V lookup: CDR1 SNHLY, CDR2 FYNNEI. The CDR3 sequence is 13 residues long. CDR3 protein: CASTRDSTDTQYF. The CDR3 bases are TGTGCCAGCACAAGGGATAGCACAGATACGCAGTATTTT.

V gene TRBV6-1 combines with J gene TRBJ1-1; tentatively, D is TRBD1 (5 bases). Trimming took off 2 bases at V and 1 base at J, with 8 bases between the two ends. The CDR3 contains 14 residues. Germline-derived CDR1 and CDR2 are MNHNS and SASEGT. Here the CDR3 DNA reads TGTGCCAGCAGTGAACCGGGGGGGAACACTGAAGCTTTCTTT. This gives the protein CASSEPGGNTEAFF.

The chain joins TRBV18 to TRBJ1-5; D perhaps matches TRBD1 (5 bases). This CDR3 is built from 14 residues. With 1 base removed from V and 4 bases from J, the gap between germline ends came to 8 bases. Germline loops: CDR1 KGHSH, CDR2 LQKENI. The CDR3 spells CASSPRDSNQPQHF. CDR3 nucleotide sequence: TGTGCCAGCTCACCACGGGACTCGAATCAGCCCCAGCATTTT.

The chain is built from TRBV6-5 and TRBJ2-5; D remains unclear. V lost 6 bases and J 2 bases, leaving 13 bases between the germline ends. The CDR3 consists of 14 residues. Germline CDR1 reads MNHEY; CDR2 reads SVGAGI. CDR3 DNA sequence: TGTGCCAGCAGCCGCCAAGCAGCTCAAGAGACCCAGTACTTC. It is translated as CASSRQAAQETQYF.

The rearrangement uses TRBV7-9 and TRBJ1-1; no clear D. Germline CDR1 is SEHNR and CDR2 is FQNEAQ (reference sequence). V was cut by 8 bases and J by 1 base, with 14 bases left in between. The CDR3 spans 14 residues. In nucleotides, the CDR3 is TGTGCCAGCCACCCGATTACAGCGAACACTGAAGCTTTCTTT. This encodes CASHPITANTEAFF.

The chain uses TRBV7-2 and TRBJ2-2; no reliable D call. Germline V CDR1 and CDR2: SGHTA, FQGNSA. The V and J ends lost 5 bases and 7 bases respectively, with 20 bases between them. The CDR3 runs 16 residues. CDR3 nucleotides: TGTGCCAGCAGCCCAAGGCTAGTTATGAGCAGCGGGGAGCTGTTTTTT. It encodes CASSPRLVMSSGELFF. Looking up the rest from reference TRBV7-2 and TRBJ2-2 gives the full variable domain: GAGVSQSPSNKVTEKGKDVELRCDPISGHTALYWYRQSLGQGLEFLIYFQGNSAPDKSGLPSDRFSAERTGGSVSTLTIQRTQQEDSAVYLCASSPRLVMSSGELFFGEGSRLTVL.

The gene calls are TRBV10-3 and TRBJ2-7; 9 bases align to TRBD2. In germline, CDR1 is ENHRY, CDR2 SYGVKD. Germline trimming cut 5 bases from V and 5 bases from J; bases unmatched to any gene: 7. The CDR3 is 14 amino acids. The CDR3 bases are TGTGCCATCAGTCTAGCGGGGCGCCCCAACGAGCAGTACTTC. It specifies CAISLAGRPNEQYF.

The chain uses TRBV6-6 and TRBJ1-5; 7 bases are a match to TRBD1. With 0 bases clipped from V and 7 bases from J, the junction kept 6 bases outside the gene matches. Germline lookup yields CDR1 MNHNY and CDR2 SVGAGI (reference sequence). The CDR3 consists of 15 residues. The CDR3 DNA is TGTGCCAGCAGTTACTCATATGACAGGGTGCAGCCCCAGCATTTT. Its protein product is CASSYSYDRVQPQHF.

V and J are TRBV7-9 and TRBJ2-1; tentatively, D is TRBD2 (5 bases). V was trimmed by 5 bases and J by 10 bases, leaving 12 bases between them. The CDR3 is 12 residues long. Germline V gives CDR1 SEHNR, CDR2 FQNEAQ (reference sequence). This CDR3 is CASSIDYREQFF. CDR3 sequence (DNA): TGTGCCAGCAGCATCGACTATAGGGAGCAGTTCTTC.

This clone was seen more than once but under ten times. J is TRBJ2-2 and V is TRBV14, with D possibly being TRBD1 or TRBD2 (5 bases each). CDR1 is SGHDN and CDR2 is FVKESK in the germline V gene. Trimming pared 1 base from V and 0 bases from J, leaving 18 bases between. The length of the CDR3 is 19 residues. This CDR3 is CASSQGVRGAGPNTGELFF. CDR3 bases: TGTGCCAGCAGCCAAGGTGTAAGGGGTGCGGGCCCGAACACCGGGGAGCTGTTTTTT.

This chain links TRBV7-2 with TRBJ1-2, with unresolved D. Germline CDR1 SGHTA, CDR2 FQGNSA. Trimming shortened V by 2 bases and J by 6 bases, and 7 bases separated the two germline ends. The CDR3 loop spans 12 amino acids. CDR3 in amino acids: CASSLFGNGYTF. The CDR3 nucleotides are TGTGCCAGCAGCTTATTCGGGAATGGCTACACCTTC. Combining the CDR3 with reference TRBV7-2 and TRBJ1-2 gives the whole variable domain GAGVSQSPSNKVTEKGKDVELRCDPISGHTALYWYRQSLGQGLEFLIYFQGNSAPDKSGLPSDRFSAERTGGSVSTLTIQRTQQEDSAVYLCASSLFGNGYTFGSGTRLTVV.

This clone was found a few times. The chain's CDR3 is CASSRRTGEPTEQYF. CDR3 in DNA: TGTGCCAGCAGTAGGAGGACGGGGGAACCTACCGAGCAGTACTTC. The chain recombines TRBV5-5 with TRBJ2-7, with TRBD2 as a possible D gene (6 bases). The V end was cut by 5 bases, the J end by 6 bases, with 21 bases between. CDR3 size: 15 residues. CDR1 SGHKS and CDR2 YYEKEE come from the germline V gene (reference sequence).

The chain combines TRBV21-1 with TRBJ2-7; the table's D call, TRBD2, was not checked against the DNA. TRBV21-1 counts as a pseudogene. The CDR3 loop spans 14 amino acids. CDR3 bases: TGTGCCAGCAGGTCCGGGACTAGCGGCTACGAGCAGTACTTC. This sequence encodes CASRSGTSGYEQYF.

This sequence joins TRBV18 and TRBJ1-1; D call uncertain. Germline CDR1 and CDR2: KGHSH and LQKENI. V lost 0 bases and J 6 bases, leaving 11 bases between the germline ends. This CDR3 contains 14 residues. CDR3 protein: CASSPPGSRSEAFF. The CDR3 DNA reads TGTGCCAGCTCACCACCAGGGAGTCGTTCTGAAGCTTTCTTT.

The CDR3 bases are TGTGCCAGCAGTGCGAAGGGGGACATCTTTGAAAAACTGTTTTTT. Translation: CASSAKGDIFEKLFF. This rearrangement joins TRBV5-4 to TRBJ1-4; the D gene is possibly TRBD1 (6 bases). Per the germline V gene, CDR1 is SGHNT and CDR2 is YYREEE (reference sequence). The length of the CDR3 is 15 residues. Trimming removed 5 bases at V and 7 bases at J, with 18 bases between.

The chain recombines TRBV27 with TRBJ1-5; tentative D call: TRBD1 (5 bases). V was shortened by 3 bases and J by 2 bases, with 8 bases between the two germline ends. Germline assignment: CDR1 MNHEY and CDR2 SMNVEV (reference sequence). The CDR3 contains 14 residues. This CDR3 is CASSFRAGNQPQHF. In DNA form, the CDR3 reads TGTGCCAGCAGTTTCAGGGCCGGCAATCAGCCCCAGCATTTT.

The chain uses TRBV4-1 and TRBJ2-7; possibly TRBD2 for D (8 bases). CDR3 length: 16 residues. The ends were cut back, 4 bases at V and 1 base at J, with 17 bases in the middle. Looked up from germline, CDR1 is MGHRA and CDR2 is YSYEKL. CDR3 protein: CASSRDRAGGSYEQYF. The CDR3 nucleotides are TGCGCCAGCAGCCGTGACAGGGCGGGGGGATCCTACGAGCAGTACTTC.

This chain joins TRBV27 and TRBJ2-3; D is unclear. Trimming left V 6 bases short and J 3 bases short, with 16 bases between. The CDR3 extends over 15 amino acids. Per the germline V gene, CDR1 is MNHEY and CDR2 is SMNVEV (reference sequence). The CDR3 sequence: CASSIRLRRTDTQYF. DNA of the CDR3: TGTGCCAGCAGCATCAGGCTTCGAAGGACAGATACGCAGTATTTT.

The chain combines TRBV5-1 with TRBJ2-7; D might be TRBD2 (6 bases). Trimming cost V 6 bases and J 0 bases, with 13 bases left between them. This CDR3 is built from 14 residues. Looked up from germline, CDR1 is SGHRS and CDR2 is YFSETQ. The CDR3 bases are TGCGCCAGCAAACCTGACGGGAGCTCCTACGAGCAGTACTTC. It yields the protein CASKPDGSSYEQYF.

The chain uses TRBV2 and TRBJ2-4, with D unresolved. The CDR3 runs 12 residues. CDR1 and CDR2 (germline): SNHLY, FYNNEI. Trimming took 0 bases from V and 9 from J, leaving 6 bases between them. The CDR3 coding sequence is TGTGCCAGCAGTGAAGCGGTAGTCATTCAGTACTTC. It specifies CASSEAVVIQYF.

This clone occurred once. The CDR3 DNA reads as TGTGCCAGCAGTTTATCCCCAGCTCAAGAGACCCAGTACTTC. As protein: CASSLSPAQETQYF. The genes are TRBV28 and TRBJ2-5, with no clear D. The CDR3 has 14 residues. Per the germline V gene, CDR1 is MDHEN and CDR2 is SYDVKM. V shed 1 base and J shed 2 bases, with 8 bases lying between them.

CDR3 loop: CASSPPGLAKTYEQYF. The CDR3 nucleotides are TGTGCCAGCAGTCCGCCGGGACTAGCGAAAACCTACGAGCAGTACTTC. The chain combines TRBV28 with TRBJ2-7; 10 bases agree with TRBD2. This CDR3 spans 16 amino acids. Germline assignment: CDR1 MDHEN and CDR2 SYDVKM. The J segment lost 2 bases and the V segment lost 5 bases, leaving 9 bases of the junction unmatched.

This clone has just a few counts. The chain employs TRBV2 and TRBJ1-4; unclear D gene. Trimming cost V 4 bases and J 6 bases, with 15 bases left between them. The CDR3 consists of 15 residues. Per germline, CDR1 SNHLY and CDR2 FYNNEI. The CDR3 reads CASSVSGREDEKLFF. The CDR3 nucleotides are TGTGCCAGCAGTGTATCAGGTAGAGAGGATGAAAAACTGTTTTTT.

V and J are TRBV5-1 and TRBJ1-1; no definite D call. With 5 bases removed from V and 1 base from J, the gap between germline ends came to 12 bases. The CDR3 extends over 14 amino acids. The germline CDR1 and CDR2 sequences are SGHRS and YFSETQ. CDR3 residues: CASSTLLGNTEAFF. CDR3 in DNA: TGCGCCAGCAGTACGCTTTTGGGGAACACTGAAGCTTTCTTT.

The V and J genes are TRBV28 and TRBJ2-7; D may match TRBD1 or TRBD2 (5 bases each). This CDR3 comprises 15 residues. The V end was cut by 5 bases, the J end by 1 base, with 15 bases between. In germline, CDR1 is MDHEN, CDR2 SYDVKM. This chain's CDR3 is CASSPVGTVSYEQYF. CDR3 bases: TGTGCCAGCAGTCCCGTGGGGACGGTTTCCTACGAGCAGTACTTC.